The 7 T cell receptor beta chains given below trace back to one sample, sequenced in a study of PD-1 blockade in classical Hodgkin lymphoma. Here immunoSEQ multiplex PCR was the method, and the copy in TCRdb shows in-frame clones only, minus some. The data show over 50,000 clones, 81% seen once. After autologous stem cell transplantation all patients relapsed, and prior brentuximab vedotin exposure differed between cohorts. The source material was peripheral blood mononuclear cells (PBMCs), sampled at baseline. These TCRs come from a human donor with classical Hodgkin lymphoma.

The J gene is TRBJ2-1, the V gene TRBV7-3; TRBD1 agrees at 7 bases. Trimming at V came to 5 bases and at J to 7 bases, leaving 2 bases not matched to a gene. In germline, CDR1 is SGHTA, CDR2 FQGTGA. CDR3 size: 12 residues. The CDR3 spells CASSQTGNEQFF. CDR3 coding DNA: TGTGCCAGCAGCCAGACAGGGAATGAGCAGTTCTTC.

The genes are TRBV7-8 and TRBJ2-7; D unresolved. The V and J ends lost 0 bases and 2 bases respectively, with 14 bases between them. Germline lookup yields CDR1 SGHVS and CDR2 FQNEAQ. The CDR3 covers 16 residues. Here the CDR3 DNA reads TGTGCCAGCAGCTTAGCGCGAATCGGTACCCCCTACGAGCAGTACGTC. This encodes CASSLARIGTPYEQYV.

The chain employs TRBV5-6 and TRBJ2-2, with 9 bases that match TRBD2. The length of the CDR3 is 16 residues. Trimming took 5 bases from V and 7 from J; bases not matched to a gene: 12. Germline assignment: CDR1 SGHDT and CDR2 YYEEEE. CDR3 sequence: CASSLIAGVLNGELFF. The CDR3 bases are TGTGCCAGCAGTCTCATAGCGGGAGTCCTAAACGGGGAGCTGTTTTTT.

The rearrangement joins TRBV27 to TRBJ1-5, with TRBD1 as a possible D gene (5 bases). Trimming stripped 3 bases from V and 6 bases from J, with 9 bases between. CDR1 is MNHEY, CDR2 SMNVEV, per germline (reference sequence). This CDR3 has 13 residues. In DNA, the CDR3 is TGTGCCAGCAGTTTGGGGGTAGGTCAGCCCCAGCATTTT. Encoded protein: CASSLGVGQPQHF.

This chain uses TRBV10-3 with TRBJ1-1; no reliable D call. The ends were cut back, 3 bases at V and 5 bases at J, with 10 bases in the middle. Germline assignment: CDR1 ENHRY and CDR2 SYGVKD. The CDR3 consists of 13 residues. This CDR3 reads CAISDGRGTEAFF. Here the CDR3 DNA reads TGTGCCATCAGTGATGGGCGCGGGACTGAAGCTTTCTTT.

This sequence joins TRBV2 and TRBJ2-5, with no clear D. The CDR3 is made up of 13 amino acids. V lost 4 bases and J lost 2, with 8 bases in between. Germline CDR1 is SNHLY and CDR2 is FYNNEI. The CDR3 reads CASSGQPQETQYF. The CDR3 DNA sequence: TGTGCCAGCAGTGGGCAGCCTCAAGAGACCCAGTACTTC.

This clone appeared once. This sequence joins TRBV15 and TRBJ1-5; D uncertain. This CDR3 has 12 residues. The V end was cut by 4 bases, the J end by 4 bases, with 5 bases between. Germline CDR1 reads LNHNV; CDR2 reads YYDKDF (reference sequence). CDR3 in amino acids: CATSTENQPQHF. The CDR3 region has the DNA TGTGCCACCAGCACTGAAAATCAGCCCCAGCATTTT.